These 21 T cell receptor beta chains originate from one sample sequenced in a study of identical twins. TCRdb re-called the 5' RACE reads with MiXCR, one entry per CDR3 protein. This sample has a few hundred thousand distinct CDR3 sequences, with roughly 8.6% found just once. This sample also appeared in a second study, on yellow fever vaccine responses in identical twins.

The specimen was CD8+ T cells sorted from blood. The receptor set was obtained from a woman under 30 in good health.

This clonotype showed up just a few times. The CDR3 bases are TGTGCCAGCAGCCCCCGCCTGGGGACCGGGGAGCTGTTTTTT. It codes for CASSPRLGTGELFF. The J gene is TRBJ2-2, the V gene TRBV7-9; D unclear. V lost 5 bases and J lost 5, with 12 bases in between. There are 14 residues in the CDR3. Germline V gives CDR1 SEHNR, CDR2 FQNEAQ (reference sequence).

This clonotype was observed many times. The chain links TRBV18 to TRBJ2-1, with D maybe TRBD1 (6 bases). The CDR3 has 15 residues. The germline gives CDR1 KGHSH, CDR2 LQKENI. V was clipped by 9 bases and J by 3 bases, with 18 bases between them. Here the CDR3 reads CASFTTAGDYNEQFF. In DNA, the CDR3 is TGTGCCAGTTTCACCACGGCAGGGGACTACAATGAGCAGTTCTTC.

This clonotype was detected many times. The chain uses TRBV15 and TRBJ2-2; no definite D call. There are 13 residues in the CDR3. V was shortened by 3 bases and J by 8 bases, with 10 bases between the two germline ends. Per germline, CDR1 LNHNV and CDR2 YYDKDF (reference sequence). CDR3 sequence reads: CATSSPVGGELFF. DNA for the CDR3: TGTGCCACCAGCAGCCCTGTCGGAGGGGAGCTGTTTTTT.

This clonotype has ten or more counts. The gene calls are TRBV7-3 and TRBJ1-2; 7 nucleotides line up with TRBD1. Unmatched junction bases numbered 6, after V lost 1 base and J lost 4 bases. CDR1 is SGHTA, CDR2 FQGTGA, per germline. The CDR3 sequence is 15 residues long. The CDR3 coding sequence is TGTGCCAGCAGCTTAAGCCACCGGGACAGCTATGGCTACACCTTC. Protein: CASSLSHRDSYGYTF.

The CDR3, as DNA: TGCGCCAGCAGCAACCTCTTGCTGGGGAATCAGCCCCAGCATTTT. Its translation: CASSNLLLGNQPQHF. The chain links TRBV4-1 to TRBJ1-5; unclear D gene. Germline V lookup: CDR1 MGHRA, CDR2 YSYEKL. The CDR3 spans 15 residues. With 5 bases removed from V and 4 bases from J, the gap between germline ends came to 15 bases.

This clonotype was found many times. CDR3 in amino acids: CASSYLAESHEQYF. The CDR3 nucleotides are TGTGCCAGCAGTTACCTAGCGGAGAGCCACGAGCAGTACTTC. This chain joins TRBV6-2 or TRBV6-3 and TRBJ2-7, with TRBD2 matching 7 bases. This CDR3 has 14 residues. V gave up 2 bases and J gave up 5 bases; unmatched junction bases: 6. Germline lookup yields CDR1 MNHEY and CDR2 SVGEGT.

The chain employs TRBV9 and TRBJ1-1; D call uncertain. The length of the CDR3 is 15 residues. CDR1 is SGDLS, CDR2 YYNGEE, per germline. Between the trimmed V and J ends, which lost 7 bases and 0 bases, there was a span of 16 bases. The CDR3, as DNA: TGTGCCAGCCAAAAAGATCTTGGGTTGAACACTGAAGCTTTCTTT. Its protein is CASQKDLGLNTEAFF.

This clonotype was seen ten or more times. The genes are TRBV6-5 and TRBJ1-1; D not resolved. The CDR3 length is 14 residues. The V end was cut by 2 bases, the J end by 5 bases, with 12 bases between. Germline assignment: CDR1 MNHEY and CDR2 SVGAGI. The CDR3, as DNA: TGTGCCAGCAGTTACCGGGAGAGTTGGACTGAAGCTTTCTTT. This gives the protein CASSYRESWTEAFF.

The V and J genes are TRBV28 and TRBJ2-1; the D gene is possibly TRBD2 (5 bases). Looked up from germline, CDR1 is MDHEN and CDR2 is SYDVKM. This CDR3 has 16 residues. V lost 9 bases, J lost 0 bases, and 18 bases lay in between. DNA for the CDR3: TGTGCCAGGGGAATTTTCGGGGATAGCTCCTACAATGAGCAGTTCTTC. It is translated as CARGIFGDSSYNEQFF.

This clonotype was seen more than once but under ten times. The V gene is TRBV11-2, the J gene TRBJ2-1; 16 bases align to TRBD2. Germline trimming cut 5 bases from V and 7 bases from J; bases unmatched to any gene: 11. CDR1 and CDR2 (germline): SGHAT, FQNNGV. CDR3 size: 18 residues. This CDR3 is CASSPGLAGGPGLNEQFF. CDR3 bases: TGTGCCAGCAGCCCGGGACTAGCGGGGGGGCCTGGTCTGAATGAGCAGTTCTTC.

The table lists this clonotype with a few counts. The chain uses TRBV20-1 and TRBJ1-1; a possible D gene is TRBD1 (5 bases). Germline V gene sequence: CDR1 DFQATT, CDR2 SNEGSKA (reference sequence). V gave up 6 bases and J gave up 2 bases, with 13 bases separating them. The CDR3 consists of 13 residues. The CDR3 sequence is CSAPGDLNTEAFF. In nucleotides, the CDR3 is TGCAGTGCCCCGGGGGACCTAAACACTGAAGCTTTCTTT.

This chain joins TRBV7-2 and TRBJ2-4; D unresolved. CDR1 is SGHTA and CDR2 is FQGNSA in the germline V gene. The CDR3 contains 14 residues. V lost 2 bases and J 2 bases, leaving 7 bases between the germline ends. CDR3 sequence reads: CASSLQVPKNIQYF. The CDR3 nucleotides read TGTGCCAGCAGCTTACAGGTACCCAAAAACATTCAGTACTTC.

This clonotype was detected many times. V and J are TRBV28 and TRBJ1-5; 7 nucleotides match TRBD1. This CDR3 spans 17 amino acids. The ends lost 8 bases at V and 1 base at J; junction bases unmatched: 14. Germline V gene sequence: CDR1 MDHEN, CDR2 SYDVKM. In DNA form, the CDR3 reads TGTGCCAGCGGCGGGACAGTTGGCGGTCGAAGCAATCAGCCCCAGCATTTT. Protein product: CASGGTVGGRSNQPQHF.

CDR3 region: CASSYGQGGAETQYF. The CDR3 coding sequence is TGTGCCAGCAGTTACGGACAGGGAGGAGCAGAGACCCAGTACTTC. The chain couples TRBV6-4 to TRBJ2-5, with TRBD1 matching over 8 bases. V shed 5 bases and J 4 bases; nucleotides not matched to a gene: 9. This CDR3 has 15 amino acids. Germline lookup yields CDR1 MRHNA and CDR2 SNTAGT.

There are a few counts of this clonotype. CDR3 nucleotide sequence: TGTGCCAGCAGCTTAGACCCCCGGAAAACTAGTGAGAACTACGAGCAGTACTTC. Translating gives CASSLDPRKTSENYEQYF. This chain connects TRBV11-1 to TRBJ2-7, with a possible D match to TRBD2 (5 bases). V lost 1 base, J lost 3 bases, and 22 bases lay in between. The CDR3 length is 18 residues. Germline values: CDR1 SGHAT, CDR2 FQDESV (reference sequence). Based on the CDR3 plus reference TRBV11-1 and TRBJ2-7, the full variable domain is EAEVAQSPRYKITEKSQAVAFWCDPISGHATLYWYRQILGQGPELLVQFQDESVVDDSQLPKDRFSAERLKGVDSTLKIQPAELGDSAMYLCASSLDPRKTSENYEQYFGPGTRLTVT.

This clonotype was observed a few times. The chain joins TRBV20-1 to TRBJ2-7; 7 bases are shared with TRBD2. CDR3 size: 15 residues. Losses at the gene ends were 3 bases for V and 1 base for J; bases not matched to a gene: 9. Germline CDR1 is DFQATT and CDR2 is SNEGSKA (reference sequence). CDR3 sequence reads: CSASPGEGLSYEQYF. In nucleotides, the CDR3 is TGCAGTGCTAGTCCGGGGGAGGGGTTATCCTACGAGCAGTACTTC.

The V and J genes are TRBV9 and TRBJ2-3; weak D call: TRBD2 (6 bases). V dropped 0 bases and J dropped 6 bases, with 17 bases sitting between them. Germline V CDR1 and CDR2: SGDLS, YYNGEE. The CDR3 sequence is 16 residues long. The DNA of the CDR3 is TGTGCCAGCAGCGTAGTGGCTAGCGCTGGGGGGGATACGCAGTATTTT. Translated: CASSVVASAGGDTQYF.

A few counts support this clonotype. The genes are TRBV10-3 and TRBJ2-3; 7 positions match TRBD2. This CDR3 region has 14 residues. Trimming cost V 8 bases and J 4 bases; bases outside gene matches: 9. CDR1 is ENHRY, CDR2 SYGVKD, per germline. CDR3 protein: CAIGREGLSDTQYF. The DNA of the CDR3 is TGTGCCATCGGGAGGGAGGGCCTCTCAGATACGCAGTATTTT.

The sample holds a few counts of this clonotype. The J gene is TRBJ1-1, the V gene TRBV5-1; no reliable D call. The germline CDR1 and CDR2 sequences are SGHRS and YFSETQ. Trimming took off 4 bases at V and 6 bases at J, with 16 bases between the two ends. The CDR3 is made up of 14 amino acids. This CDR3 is CASSTKRGIPEAFF. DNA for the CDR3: TGCGCCAGCAGCACAAAGAGAGGGATCCCTGAAGCTTTCTTT.

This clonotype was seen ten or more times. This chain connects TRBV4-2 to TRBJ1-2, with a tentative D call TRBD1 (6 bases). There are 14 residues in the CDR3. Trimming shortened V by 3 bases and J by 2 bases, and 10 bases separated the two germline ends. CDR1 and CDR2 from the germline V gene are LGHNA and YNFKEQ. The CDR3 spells CASSQEQGNYGYTF. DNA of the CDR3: TGTGCCAGCAGCCAGGAGCAGGGGAACTATGGCTACACCTTC.

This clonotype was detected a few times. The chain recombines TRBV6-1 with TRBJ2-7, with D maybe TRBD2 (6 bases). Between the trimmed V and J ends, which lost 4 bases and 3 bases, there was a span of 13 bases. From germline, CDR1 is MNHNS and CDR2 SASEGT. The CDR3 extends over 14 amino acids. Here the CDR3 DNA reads TGTGCCAGCAGTGCCCCGGGAGAGGGCTACGAGCAGTACTTC. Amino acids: CASSAPGEGYEQYF.